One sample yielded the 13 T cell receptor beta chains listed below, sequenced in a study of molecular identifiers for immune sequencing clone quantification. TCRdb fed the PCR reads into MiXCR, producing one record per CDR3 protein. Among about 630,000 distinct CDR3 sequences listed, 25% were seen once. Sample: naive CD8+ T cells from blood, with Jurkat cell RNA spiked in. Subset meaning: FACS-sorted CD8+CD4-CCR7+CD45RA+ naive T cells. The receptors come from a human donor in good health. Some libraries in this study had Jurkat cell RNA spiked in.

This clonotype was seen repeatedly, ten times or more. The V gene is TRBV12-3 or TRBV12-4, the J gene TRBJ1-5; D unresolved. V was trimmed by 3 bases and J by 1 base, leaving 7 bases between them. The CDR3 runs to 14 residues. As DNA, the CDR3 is TGTGCCAGCAGTTTCAGCTCAAGCAATCAGCCCCAGCATTTT. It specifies CASSFSSSNQPQHF.

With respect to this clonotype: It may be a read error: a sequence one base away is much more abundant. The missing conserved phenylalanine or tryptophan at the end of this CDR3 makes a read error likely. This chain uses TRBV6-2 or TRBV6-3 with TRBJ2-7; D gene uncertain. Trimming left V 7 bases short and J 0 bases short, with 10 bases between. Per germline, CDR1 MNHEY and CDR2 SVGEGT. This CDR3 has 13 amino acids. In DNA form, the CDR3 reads TGTGCCAGCACCCTGGCCAGCTCCTACGAGCAGTACTCC. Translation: CASTLASSYEQYS.

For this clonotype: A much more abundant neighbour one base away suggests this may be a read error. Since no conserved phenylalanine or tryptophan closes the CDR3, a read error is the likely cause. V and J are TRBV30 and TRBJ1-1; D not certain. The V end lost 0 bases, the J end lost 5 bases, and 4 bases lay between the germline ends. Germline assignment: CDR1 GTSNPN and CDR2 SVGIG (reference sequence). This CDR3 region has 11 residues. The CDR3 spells CAWSVSTEAFL. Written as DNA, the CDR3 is TGTGCCTGGAGTGTATCTACTGAAGCTTTCCTT.

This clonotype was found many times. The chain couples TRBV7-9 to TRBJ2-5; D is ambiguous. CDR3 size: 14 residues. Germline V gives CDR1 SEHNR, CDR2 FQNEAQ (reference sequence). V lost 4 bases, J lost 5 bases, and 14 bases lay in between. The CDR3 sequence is CASSSTASQETQYF. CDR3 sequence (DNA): TGTGCCAGCAGCTCGACCGCATCTCAGGAGACCCAGTACTTC.

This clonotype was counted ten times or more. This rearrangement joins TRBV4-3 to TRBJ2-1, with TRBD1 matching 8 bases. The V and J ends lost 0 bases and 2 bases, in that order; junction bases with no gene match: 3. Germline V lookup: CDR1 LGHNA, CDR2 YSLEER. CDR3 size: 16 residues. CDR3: CASSQDHRGTYNEQFF. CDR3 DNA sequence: TGCGCCAGCAGCCAAGATCACAGGGGGACCTACAATGAGCAGTTCTTC.

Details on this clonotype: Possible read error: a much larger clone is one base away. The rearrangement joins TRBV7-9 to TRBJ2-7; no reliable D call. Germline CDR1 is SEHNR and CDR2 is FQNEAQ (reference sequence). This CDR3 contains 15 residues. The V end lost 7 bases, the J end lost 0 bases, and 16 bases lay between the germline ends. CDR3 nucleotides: TGTGCCAGCAACCGAGGCAGACTGAGCTCCTACGAGCAGTACTTC. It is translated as CASNRGRLSSYEQYF.

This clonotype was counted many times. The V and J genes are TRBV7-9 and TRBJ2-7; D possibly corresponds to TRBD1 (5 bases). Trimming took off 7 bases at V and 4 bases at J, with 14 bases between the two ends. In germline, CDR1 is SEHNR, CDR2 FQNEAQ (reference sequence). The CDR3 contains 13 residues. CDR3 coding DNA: TGTGCCAGCACCAAAGGGGTGCGGTACGAGCAGTACTTC. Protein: CASTKGVRYEQYF.

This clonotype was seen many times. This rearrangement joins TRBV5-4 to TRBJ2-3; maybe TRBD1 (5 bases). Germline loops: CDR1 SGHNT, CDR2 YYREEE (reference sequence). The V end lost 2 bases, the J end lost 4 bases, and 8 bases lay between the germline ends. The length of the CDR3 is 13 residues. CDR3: CASSFKGSDTQYF. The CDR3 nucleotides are TGTGCCAGCAGCTTTAAGGGGTCAGATACGCAGTATTTT.

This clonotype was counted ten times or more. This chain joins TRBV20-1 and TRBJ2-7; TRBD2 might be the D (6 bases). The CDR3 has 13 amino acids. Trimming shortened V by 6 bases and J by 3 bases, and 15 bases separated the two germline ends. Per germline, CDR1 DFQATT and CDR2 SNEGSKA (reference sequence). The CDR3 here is CSALTGDFYEQYF. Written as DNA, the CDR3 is TGCAGTGCGCTCACCGGGGACTTCTACGAGCAGTACTTC.

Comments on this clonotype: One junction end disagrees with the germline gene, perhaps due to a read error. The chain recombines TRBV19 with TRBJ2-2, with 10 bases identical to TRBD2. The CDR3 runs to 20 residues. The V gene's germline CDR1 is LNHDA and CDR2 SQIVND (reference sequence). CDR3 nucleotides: TGTGCCAGTATTTCATTAGGGAGCGGGAGGGCCCACGCGAACACCGGGGAGCTGTCTTTT. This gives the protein CASISLGSGRAHANTGELSF.

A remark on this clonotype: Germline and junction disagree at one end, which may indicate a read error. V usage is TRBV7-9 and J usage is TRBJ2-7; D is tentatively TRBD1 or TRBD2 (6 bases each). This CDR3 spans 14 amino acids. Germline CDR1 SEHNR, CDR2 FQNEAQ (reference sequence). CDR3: CAGSYLEGGHEQYF. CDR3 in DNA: TGTGCCGGCAGCTACCTGGAGGGGGGCCACGAGCAGTACTTC.

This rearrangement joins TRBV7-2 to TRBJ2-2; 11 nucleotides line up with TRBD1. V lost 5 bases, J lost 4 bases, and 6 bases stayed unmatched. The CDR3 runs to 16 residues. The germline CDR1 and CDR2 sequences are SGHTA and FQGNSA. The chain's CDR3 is CASSPWTGGRTGELFF. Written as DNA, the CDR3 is TGTGCCAGCAGCCCCTGGACAGGGGGCCGCACCGGGGAGCTGTTTTTT.

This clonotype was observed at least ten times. CDR3 sequence: CASSQTGTLPYQETQYF. DNA of the CDR3: TGTGCCAGCAGCCAGACGGGGACACTCCCGTACCAAGAGACCCAGTACTTC. The chain uses TRBV14 and TRBJ2-5; tentatively, D is TRBD1 (6 bases). This CDR3 region has 17 residues. CDR1 and CDR2 (germline): SGHDN, FVKESK. V dropped 3 bases and J dropped 0 bases, with 17 bases sitting between them.